These 28 T cell receptor beta chains were sequenced from one sample in a study of shared clonotypes between healthy human individuals. Here immunoSEQ multiplex PCR was the method, and the copy in TCRdb shows in-frame clones only, minus some. This sample has 2 million to 2.5 million clones, with approximately 93% found just once. Material: naive CD4+ T cells from PBMCs. Subset specified: CD45RA+ positively selected. The receptors here all came from a man between 18 and 35 years old in good health. Some clones in this sample may be carry-over from other donors' samples.

This sequence joins TRBV6-5 and TRBJ1-1; D possibly corresponds to TRBD1 (5 bases). Per germline, CDR1 MNHEY and CDR2 SVGAGI. The length of the CDR3 is 12 residues. V shed 8 bases and J shed 5 bases, with 12 bases lying between them. Written as DNA, the CDR3 is TGTGCCAGCGGCCAGGGTCTGACTGAAGCTTTCTTT. Its translation: CASGQGLTEAFF.

The chain links TRBV19 to TRBJ2-7; no clear D. Between the trimmed V and J ends, which lost 1 base and 0 bases, there was a span of 10 bases. Looked up from germline, CDR1 is LNHDA and CDR2 is SQIVND (reference sequence). CDR3 length: 15 residues. The CDR3 spells CASSIGALISYEQYF. In DNA form, the CDR3 reads TGTGCCAGTAGTATAGGGGCTCTCATCTCCTACGAGCAGTACTTC.

The V gene is TRBV9, the J gene TRBJ1-1; D remains ambiguous. CDR3 length: 14 amino acids. Per germline, CDR1 SGDLS and CDR2 YYNGEE. With 4 bases removed from V and 1 base from J, the gap between germline ends came to 11 bases. CDR3 sequence (DNA): TGTGCCAGCAGCACCTCCCCCGCGAACACTGAAGCTTTCTTT. Its translation: CASSTSPANTEAFF.

The genes are TRBV2 and TRBJ2-1; D is undetermined. CDR1 is SNHLY and CDR2 is FYNNEI in the germline V gene. This CDR3 is built from 16 residues. V was clipped by 3 bases and J by 0 bases, with 12 bases between them. DNA of the CDR3: TGTGCCAGCAGTGACGTAGTCTGGAGCTCCTACAATGAGCAGTTCTTC. This translates into CASSDVVWSSYNEQFF.

This chain uses TRBV28 with TRBJ2-1; 7 nucleotides agree with TRBD2. The length of the CDR3 is 16 residues. V gave up 1 base and J gave up 6 bases; unmatched junction bases: 9. The germline V gene encodes CDR1 MDHEN and CDR2 SYDVKM. The CDR3 coding sequence is TGTGCCAGCAGTTTATTGGGAGGGGTAGGAGCCAATGAGCAGTTCTTC. Protein product: CASSLLGGVGANEQFF.

This clone was seen once. The genes are TRBV5-1 and TRBJ2-2; weak D call: TRBD2 (6 bases). The ends were cut back, 4 bases at V and 6 bases at J, with 16 bases in the middle. The CDR3 has 15 amino acids. Germline-derived CDR1 and CDR2 are SGHRS and YFSETQ. The CDR3 bases are TGCGCCAGCAGCCCGCTAGCGATGGAGGCCGGGGAGCTGTTTTTT. This codes for CASSPLAMEAGELFF.

This sequence joins TRBV5-1 and TRBJ1-3; TRBD1 agrees at 7 bases. J lost 3 bases, V lost 0 bases, and 3 bases had no gene match. Germline assignment: CDR1 SGHRS and CDR2 YFSETQ. This CDR3 is 15 amino acids long. The CDR3 sequence: CASSLEGTVGNTIYF. Written as DNA, the CDR3 is TGCGCCAGCAGCTTGGAAGGGACAGTTGGAAACACCATATATTTT.

The genes are TRBV6-1 and TRBJ1-5; the D gene is possibly TRBD1 (5 bases). V lost 2 bases and J 2 bases, leaving 13 bases between the germline ends. CDR1 is MNHNS and CDR2 is SASEGT in the germline V gene. The CDR3 is 16 residues long. The CDR3 reads CASSEPGGGGNQPQHF. The CDR3 DNA sequence: TGTGCCAGCAGTGAACCCGGTGGGGGGGGCAATCAGCCCCAGCATTTT.

CDR3 loop: CAWSVPLPGLAGGPGRETQYF. CDR3 sequence (DNA): TGTGCCTGGAGTGTTCCCCTACCGGGACTAGCGGGAGGGCCAGGGAGAGAGACCCAGTACTTC. The chain is built from TRBV30 and TRBJ2-5, with 16 bases matching TRBD2. CDR3 length: 21 residues. Germline CDR1 reads GTSNPN; CDR2 reads SVGIG (reference sequence). The ends lost 0 bases at V and 4 bases at J; junction bases unmatched: 17.

The chain has TRBV4-1 and TRBJ1-5; D remains ambiguous. The CDR3 is made up of 15 amino acids. CDR1 is MGHRA, CDR2 YSYEKL, per germline. Deletions cut 1 base from V and 2 bases from J, with 9 bases between. The CDR3 sequence is CASSQAVKGNQPQHF. As DNA, the CDR3 is TGCGCCAGCAGCCAAGCAGTAAAGGGCAATCAGCCCCAGCATTTT.

CDR3 coding DNA: TGTGCCAGCAGTTGGGGCTCCGGGACTAGACTCAATGAGCAGTTCTTC. Protein sequence: CASSWGSGTRLNEQFF. The chain is built from TRBV6-6 and TRBJ2-1; 8 nucleotides agree with TRBD2. V lost 4 bases to trimming and J lost 6 bases; unmatched junction nucleotides: 11. The CDR3 contains 16 residues. Germline V CDR1 and CDR2: MNHNY, SVGAGI (reference sequence).

The chain joins TRBV7-9 to TRBJ2-3; D is perhaps TRBD1 or TRBD2 (5 bases each). With 5 bases removed from V and 5 bases from J, the gap between germline ends came to 14 bases. Per the germline V gene, CDR1 is SEHNR and CDR2 is FQNEAQ (reference sequence). The CDR3 is 14 residues long. The CDR3: CASSRGDFGDTQYF. CDR3 nucleotides: TGTGCCAGCAGCCGAGGGGATTTCGGAGATACGCAGTATTTT.

The CDR3: CASIISTSGSSTGELFF. As DNA, the CDR3 is TGTGCCAGCATTATTTCGACTAGCGGGAGTAGCACCGGGGAGCTGTTTTTT. V usage is TRBV13 and J usage is TRBJ2-2; TRBD2 aligns across 12 bases. Germline assignment: CDR1 PRHDT and CDR2 FYEKMQ (reference sequence). The CDR3 sequence is 17 residues long. The junction had 10 bases not matched to a gene; V was cut back by 7 bases and J by 4 bases.

A word on this clone: This sample includes further DNA sequences coding for the same CDR3. V is TRBV9 and J is TRBJ2-5, with a weak D call TRBD1 (5 bases). The CDR3 is 13 amino acids. Germline CDR1 reads SGDLS; CDR2 reads YYNGEE. The V gene lost 3 bases and the J gene lost 1 base, with 7 bases spanning the gap. In nucleotides, the CDR3 is TGTGCCAGCAGCGGGGGCCCCCAAGAGACCCAGTACTTC. Translating it yields CASSGGPQETQYF.

This clone was seen just once. V and J are TRBV5-1 and TRBJ1-1; 8 bases are shared with TRBD1. This CDR3 comprises 14 residues. The J segment lost 5 bases and the V segment lost 4 bases, leaving 7 bases of the junction unmatched. CDR1 and CDR2 (germline): SGHRS, YFSETQ. The CDR3 protein is CASSAIQGETEAFF. The CDR3 DNA reads TGCGCCAGCAGCGCCATACAGGGGGAGACTGAAGCTTTCTTT.

This sequence joins TRBV5-1 and TRBJ2-6; the match to TRBD1 covers 9 bases. The CDR3 contains 21 residues. With V trimmed by 0 bases and J by 0 bases, 13 bases remained unmatched. CDR1 SGHRS and CDR2 YFSETQ come from the germline V gene. In DNA form, the CDR3 reads TGCGCCAGCAGCTTGGGGGGGACCGGGACAGGGACCCCCTCTGGGGCCAACGTCCTGACTTTC. It encodes CASSLGGTGTGTPSGANVLTF.

V and J are TRBV2 and TRBJ2-1; 8 nucleotides agree with TRBD2. J was trimmed by 8 bases and V by 8 bases; bases with no gene match: 5. CDR3 size: 12 residues. Germline V gives CDR1 SNHLY, CDR2 FYNNEI. CDR3 bases: TGTGCCAGCCGCTTACTAGCGGATGAGCAGTTCTTC. It encodes CASRLLADEQFF.

The chain employs TRBV6-5 and TRBJ2-5; 10 bases agree with TRBD1. V was pared by 2 bases and J by 4 bases, with 4 bases of the junction left unmatched. The CDR3 extends over 15 amino acids. Germline V gene sequence: CDR1 MNHEY, CDR2 SVGAGI. The DNA for the CDR3 is TGTGCCAGCAGTTACCGACAGGGGGCTAGAGAGACCCAGTACTTC. Translation: CASSYRQGARETQYF.

Details on this clone: The same CDR3 arises from other DNA sequences in this sample as well. The chain recombines TRBV25-1 with TRBJ1-4; D perhaps matches TRBD1 (5 bases). The V gene lost 6 bases and the J gene lost 0 bases, with 11 bases spanning the gap. CDR1 is MGHDK, CDR2 SYGVNS, per germline. The CDR3 consists of 15 residues. The CDR3 is CASSLGGATNEKLFF. For the CDR3, the DNA is TGTGCCAGCAGCCTTGGAGGGGCAACTAATGAAAAACTGTTTTTT.

The chain recombines TRBV28 with TRBJ2-4, with no clear D. Germline values: CDR1 MDHEN, CDR2 SYDVKM. V was clipped by 6 bases and J by 8 bases, with 11 bases between them. The CDR3 spans 12 residues. In DNA, the CDR3 is TGTGCCAGCAGCCCGCGGCGGTACATTCAGTACTTC. It encodes CASSPRRYIQYF.

V gene TRBV15 combines with J gene TRBJ2-1; a weak D match, TRBD2 (6 bases). The V end was cut by 0 bases, the J end by 10 bases, with 16 bases between. The CDR3 is 15 amino acids. Germline CDR1 reads LNHNV; CDR2 reads YYDKDF (reference sequence). For the CDR3, the DNA is TGTGCCACCAGCAGAGATGGGGGAGGAGGGGTCGAGCAGTTCTTC. It yields the protein CATSRDGGGGVEQFF.

V gene TRBV28 combines with J gene TRBJ2-1, with 11 nucleotides matching TRBD1. This CDR3 comprises 17 residues. Looked up from germline, CDR1 is MDHEN and CDR2 is SYDVKM. V was pared by 4 bases and J by 8 bases, with 13 bases of the junction left unmatched. The CDR3 protein is CASSSSAGTGGPHEQFF. The CDR3 region has the DNA TGTGCCAGCAGTTCCTCAGCCGGGACAGGGGGACCACATGAGCAGTTCTTC.

The chain combines TRBV18 with TRBJ1-3; maybe TRBD1 (5 bases). CDR3 length equals 16 residues. Trimming took 1 base from V and 0 from J, leaving 10 bases between them. The V gene's germline CDR1 is KGHSH and CDR2 LQKENI. CDR3 nucleotide sequence: TGTGCCAGCTCACCACGAACAGGCAACTCTGGAAACACCATATATTTT. The encoded protein is CASSPRTGNSGNTIYF. Drawing the rest from reference TRBV18 and TRBJ1-3, the complete variable domain is NAGVMQNPRHLVRRRGQEARLRCSPMKGHSHVYWYRQLPEEGLKFMVYLQKENIIDESGMPKERFSAEFPKEGPSILRIQQVVRGDSAAYFCASSPRTGNSGNTIYFGEGSWLTVV.

A word on this clone: In the same sample, other DNA sequences code for this CDR3. The rearrangement joins TRBV7-3 to TRBJ2-3; D is possibly TRBD1 (6 bases). Germline assignment: CDR1 SGHTA and CDR2 FQGTGA. Deletions cut 4 bases from V and 1 base from J, with 9 bases between. The CDR3 extends over 14 amino acids. The CDR3 DNA follows: TGTGCCAGCAGCTCCAGACAGGGCACAGATACGCAGTATTTT. It encodes CASSSRQGTDTQYF.

The chain is built from TRBV5-7 and TRBJ1-5; D call uncertain. TRBV5-7 is annotated as an ORF whose role is uncertain. The CDR3 is made up of 14 amino acids. V lost 2 bases, J lost 3 bases, and 9 bases lay in between. Written as DNA, the CDR3 is TGTGCCAGCAGCTTTACGGGTCACAATCAGCCCCAGCATTTT. Protein product: CASSFTGHNQPQHF.

This rearrangement joins TRBV9 to TRBJ2-2; a possible D gene is TRBD2 (7 bases). V was pared by 4 bases and J by 7 bases, with 11 bases between. CDR1 is SGDLS, CDR2 YYNGEE, per germline. The CDR3 covers 13 residues. The CDR3 DNA reads as TGTGCCAGCAGCCGGGGGGCAATCGGGGAGCTGTTTTTT. Its protein is CASSRGAIGELFF. The full variable domain, its missing parts supplied by reference TRBV9 and TRBJ2-2, is DSGVTQTPKHLITATGQRVTLRCSPRSGDLSVYWYQQSLDQGLQFLIQYYNGEERAKGNILERFSAQQFPDLHSELNLSSLELGDSALYFCASSRGAIGELFFGEGSRLTVL.

Concerning this clone itself: A read error may account for a junction end that differs from germline. The chain employs TRBV4-1 and TRBJ1-2; maybe TRBD1 (5 bases). The CDR3 totals 11 residues. CDR1 is MGHRA, CDR2 YSYEKL, per germline. The CDR3 nucleotides read TGCGCCAGCAGCCTATACCGGGACTGGAGTTTC. It is translated as CASSLYRDWSF.

The chain uses TRBV7-2 and TRBJ2-1; D possibly corresponds to TRBD2 (5 bases). The CDR3 is 16 residues long. CDR1 and CDR2 from the germline V gene are SGHTA and FQGNSA. V lost 7 bases and J lost 9, with 25 bases in between. The CDR3 sequence is CASTKGVGVGYGEQFF. The CDR3 DNA sequence: TGTGCCAGCACAAAAGGAGTGGGAGTGGGTTATGGTGAGCAGTTCTTC. Supplemented by reference TRBV7-2 and TRBJ2-1, the full variable domain reads GAGVSQSPSNKVTEKGKDVELRCDPISGHTALYWYRQSLGQGLEFLIYFQGNSAPDKSGLPSDRFSAERTGGSVSTLTIQRTQQEDSAVYLCASTKGVGVGYGEQFFGPGTRLTVL.